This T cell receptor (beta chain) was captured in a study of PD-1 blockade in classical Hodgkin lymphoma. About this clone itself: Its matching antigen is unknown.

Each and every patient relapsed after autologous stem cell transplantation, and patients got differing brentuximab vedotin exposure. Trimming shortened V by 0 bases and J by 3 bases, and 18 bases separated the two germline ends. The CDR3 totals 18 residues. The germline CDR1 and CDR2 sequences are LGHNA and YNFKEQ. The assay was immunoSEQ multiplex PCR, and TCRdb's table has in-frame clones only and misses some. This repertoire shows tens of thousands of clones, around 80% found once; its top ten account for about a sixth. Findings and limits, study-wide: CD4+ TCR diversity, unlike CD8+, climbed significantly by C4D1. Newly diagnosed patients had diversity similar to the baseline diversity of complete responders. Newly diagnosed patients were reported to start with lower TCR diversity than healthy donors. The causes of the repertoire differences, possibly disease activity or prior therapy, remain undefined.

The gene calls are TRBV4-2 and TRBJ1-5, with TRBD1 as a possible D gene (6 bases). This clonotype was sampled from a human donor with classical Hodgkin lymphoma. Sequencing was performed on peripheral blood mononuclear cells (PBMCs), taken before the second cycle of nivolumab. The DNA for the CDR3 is TGTGCCAGCAGCCAAGATAAGGGGGGCACAGGGATCAATCAGCCCCAGCATTTT. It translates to CASSQDKGGTGINQPQHF.